These T cell receptor beta chains were read from a single sample in a study of blood T cell repertoires in COVID-19. Only in-frame clones appear in the TCRdb table, and some are missing; sequencing was by immunoSEQ multiplex PCR. Among 270,000 or so clones, nearly 90% were seen once, and the ten largest hold around 10%. The sample taken for sequencing was peripheral blood. Receptor source: a woman between 25 and 40 years old with COVID-19, enrolled during active disease. The conserved cysteine and the conserved F or W are not part of the CDR3 here. The order of the fields is V gene, clone size, J gene, CDR3 protein. Size is stated for part of the rows, as once, few or many counts, or as a class when the clone is expanded.

v_gene: TRBV11-2
abundance: -
j_gene: TRBJ2-1
CDR3aa: ASSLDPGGEQF

v_gene: TRBV5-1
abundance: -
j_gene: TRBJ1-4
CDR3aa: ASSSGGMGTNEKLF

v_gene: TRBV4-2
abundance: -
j_gene: TRBJ1-5
CDR3aa: ASSQEEGQLSAQH

v_gene: TRBV27
abundance: -
j_gene: TRBJ1-6
CDR3aa: ASSLSAGVGHSPLH

v_gene: TRBV12-3/TRBV12-4
abundance: -
j_gene: TRBJ1-2
CDR3aa: ACGTGNYGYT

v_gene: TRBV2
abundance: -
j_gene: TRBJ1-6
CDR3aa: ASSGQGGRNSPLH

v_gene: TRBV5-1
abundance: -
j_gene: TRBJ2-7
CDR3aa: ASSLGPTGQQTYEQY

v_gene: TRBV9
abundance: few
j_gene: TRBJ1-2
CDR3aa: ASSAVNYGYT

v_gene: TRBV15
abundance: once
j_gene: TRBJ2-2
CDR3aa: ATSRVGKLAGTGELF

v_gene: TRBV14
abundance: -
j_gene: TRBJ1-1
CDR3aa: ASSPRWAGYTEAF

v_gene: TRBV19
abundance: -
j_gene: TRBJ2-3
CDR3aa: ASSITGGTDTQY

v_gene: TRBV18
abundance: -
j_gene: TRBJ1-4
CDR3aa: ASSPPQGGYEKLF

v_gene: TRBV30
abundance: -
j_gene: TRBJ1-2
CDR3aa: AWTRDRYNYGYT

v_gene: TRBV27
abundance: -
j_gene: TRBJ1-1
CDR3aa: ASSALDTLPV

v_gene: TRBV21-1
abundance: -
j_gene: TRBJ1-5
CDR3aa: ASSPRVGVVQPQH

v_gene: TRBV10-2
abundance: few
j_gene: TRBJ2-7
CDR3aa: ASSESGGDPLYEQY

v_gene: TRBV27
abundance: -
j_gene: TRBJ1-5
CDR3aa: ASSQLGTGVNQPQH

v_gene: TRBV4-1
abundance: -
j_gene: TRBJ2-7
CDR3aa: ASSQEPGFYEQY

v_gene: TRBV3-1/TRBV3-2
abundance: -
j_gene: TRBJ2-7
CDR3aa: ASSPLAGPGGDEQY

v_gene: TRBV6-5
abundance: -
j_gene: TRBJ2-1
CDR3aa: ASSYSRRLAQF

v_gene: TRBV10-2
abundance: -
j_gene: TRBJ2-7
CDR3aa: ASSDLSYEQY

v_gene: TRBV5-1
abundance: -
j_gene: TRBJ1-1
CDR3aa: ASSLRRMNTEAF

v_gene: TRBV7-9
abundance: -
j_gene: TRBJ2-2
CDR3aa: ASSWDRGSTGELF

v_gene: TRBV7-6
abundance: -
j_gene: TRBJ2-4
CDR3aa: ASSPNTGRGNIQY

v_gene: TRBV6-6
abundance: once
j_gene: TRBJ2-7
CDR3aa: ASSYMVAEVYEQY

v_gene: TRBV27
abundance: -
j_gene: TRBJ2-2
CDR3aa: ASSPLSGELF

v_gene: TRBV3-1/TRBV3-2
abundance: once
j_gene: TRBJ1-1
CDR3aa: ASSFLWDRGTEAF

v_gene: TRBV7-9
abundance: once
j_gene: TRBJ1-2
CDR3aa: ASSFAGAGRGGYT

v_gene: TRBV3-1/TRBV3-2
abundance: -
j_gene: TRBJ2-1
CDR3aa: ASSSFMVDNEQF

v_gene: TRBV5-6
abundance: -
j_gene: TRBJ2-7
CDR3aa: ASSLVRGTGAREQY

v_gene: TRBV12-3/TRBV12-4
abundance: -
j_gene: TRBJ2-1
CDR3aa: ASSLDRRTEQF

v_gene: TRBV7-2
abundance: once
j_gene: TRBJ1-2
CDR3aa: ASKTGGANYGYT

v_gene: TRBV27
abundance: -
j_gene: TRBJ1-2
CDR3aa: ASSFLGIFNYGYT

v_gene: TRBV18
abundance: -
j_gene: TRBJ2-7
CDR3aa: ASSPPSELAGADDYEQY

v_gene: TRBV10-3
abundance: -
j_gene: TRBJ1-2
CDR3aa: AISVGRANYGYT

v_gene: TRBV19
abundance: -
j_gene: TRBJ2-5
CDR3aa: ASKPENQETQY

v_gene: TRBV3-1/TRBV3-2
abundance: -
j_gene: TRBJ1-2
CDR3aa: ASSQGSRAGGYT

v_gene: TRBV11-2
abundance: -
j_gene: TRBJ2-5
CDR3aa: ASSSDRGETQY

v_gene: TRBV27
abundance: -
j_gene: TRBJ2-3
CDR3aa: ASSPEVAITDTQY

v_gene: TRBV7-2
abundance: -
j_gene: TRBJ1-1
CDR3aa: ASSWGTGNTEAF

v_gene: TRBV6-6
abundance: -
j_gene: TRBJ1-5
CDR3aa: ASSSGHPSNQPQH

v_gene: TRBV27
abundance: -
j_gene: TRBJ1-6
CDR3aa: ASRDRAGNSPLH

v_gene: TRBV11-2
abundance: -
j_gene: TRBJ1-5
CDR3aa: ASSLGTGQGPQH

v_gene: TRBV4-1
abundance: -
j_gene: TRBJ1-1
CDR3aa: ASGERARNTEAF

v_gene: TRBV10-3
abundance: -
j_gene: TRBJ1-2
CDR3aa: AIRSAGGGGNYGYT

v_gene: TRBV19
abundance: -
j_gene: TRBJ2-1
CDR3aa: ASSPGLGGVYEQF

v_gene: TRBV5-6
abundance: few
j_gene: TRBJ2-5
CDR3aa: ASSFMLAETQY

v_gene: TRBV4-1
abundance: -
j_gene: TRBJ2-1
CDR3aa: ASSQVWEGYNEQF

v_gene: TRBV10-3
abundance: -
j_gene: TRBJ2-5
CDR3aa: AISGQGQETQY

v_gene: TRBV5-4
abundance: -
j_gene: TRBJ2-3
CDR3aa: ASSSRPTGGIGDTQY